The text below deals with one TCR beta chain. The record originates from a study of T cell changes during pregnancy in multiple sclerosis. The method was immunoSEQ multiplex PCR; TCRdb's version includes in-frame clones alone and lacks a portion of them. The sample comprises tens of thousands of clones, roughly 94% of which are singletons, and 0.65% to 0.95% rests with the top ten. Germline CDR1 reads ENHRY; CDR2 reads SYGVKD. J was trimmed by 4 bases and V by 2 bases; bases with no gene match: 4. There are 15 residues in the CDR3. This sequence joins TRBV10-3 and TRBJ2-7; 11 positions agree with TRBD2. The clonotype originates from a female donor with multiple sclerosis, enrolled in a pregnancy study. The material sequenced was peripheral blood, taken in the third trimester of pregnancy. CDR3 amino acids: CAISEQASGGYEQYF. The CDR3 DNA reads as TGTGCCATCAGTGAGCAGGCTAGCGGGGGGTACGAGCAGTACTTC.